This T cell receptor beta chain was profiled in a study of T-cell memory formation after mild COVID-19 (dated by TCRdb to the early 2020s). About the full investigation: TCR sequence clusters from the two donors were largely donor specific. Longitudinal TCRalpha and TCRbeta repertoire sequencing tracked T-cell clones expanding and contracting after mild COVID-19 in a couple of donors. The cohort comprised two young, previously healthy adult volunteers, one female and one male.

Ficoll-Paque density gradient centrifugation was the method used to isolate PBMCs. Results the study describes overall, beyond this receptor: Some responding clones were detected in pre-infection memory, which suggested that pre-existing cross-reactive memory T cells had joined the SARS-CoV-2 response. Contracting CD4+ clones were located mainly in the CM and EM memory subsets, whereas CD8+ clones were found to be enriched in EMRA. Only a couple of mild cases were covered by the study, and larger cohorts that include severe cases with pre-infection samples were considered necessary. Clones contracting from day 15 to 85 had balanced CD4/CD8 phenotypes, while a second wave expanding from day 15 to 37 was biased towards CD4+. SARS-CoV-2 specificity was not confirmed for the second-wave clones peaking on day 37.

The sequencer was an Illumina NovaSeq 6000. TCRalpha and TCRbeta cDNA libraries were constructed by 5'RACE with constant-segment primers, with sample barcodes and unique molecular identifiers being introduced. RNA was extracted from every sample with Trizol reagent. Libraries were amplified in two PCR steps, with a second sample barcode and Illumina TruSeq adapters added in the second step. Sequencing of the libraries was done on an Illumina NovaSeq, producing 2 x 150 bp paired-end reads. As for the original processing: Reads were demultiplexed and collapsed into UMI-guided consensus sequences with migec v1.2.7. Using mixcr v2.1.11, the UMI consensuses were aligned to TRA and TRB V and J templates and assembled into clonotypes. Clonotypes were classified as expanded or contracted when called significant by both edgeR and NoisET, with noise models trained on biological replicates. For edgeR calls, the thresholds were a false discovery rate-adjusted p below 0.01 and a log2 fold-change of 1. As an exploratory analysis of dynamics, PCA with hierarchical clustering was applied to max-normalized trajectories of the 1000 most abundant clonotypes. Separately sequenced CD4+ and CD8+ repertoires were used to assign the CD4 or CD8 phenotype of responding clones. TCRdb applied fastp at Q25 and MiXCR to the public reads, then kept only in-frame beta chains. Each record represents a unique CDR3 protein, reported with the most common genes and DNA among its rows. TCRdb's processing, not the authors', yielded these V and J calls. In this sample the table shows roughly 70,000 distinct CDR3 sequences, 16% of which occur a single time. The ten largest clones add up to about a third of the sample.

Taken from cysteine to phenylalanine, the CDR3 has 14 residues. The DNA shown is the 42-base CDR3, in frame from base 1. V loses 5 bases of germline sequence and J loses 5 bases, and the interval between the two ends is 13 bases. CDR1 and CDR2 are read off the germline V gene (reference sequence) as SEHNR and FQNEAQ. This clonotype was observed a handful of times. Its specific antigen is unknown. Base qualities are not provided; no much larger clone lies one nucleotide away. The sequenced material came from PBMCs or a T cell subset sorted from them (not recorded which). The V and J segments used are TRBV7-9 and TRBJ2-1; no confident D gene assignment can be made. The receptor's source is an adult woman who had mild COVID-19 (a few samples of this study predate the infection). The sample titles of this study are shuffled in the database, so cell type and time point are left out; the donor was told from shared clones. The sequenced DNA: TGTGCCAGCAGCGACTCCGGACCGAACAATGAGCAGTTCTTC. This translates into CASSDSGPNNEQFF.